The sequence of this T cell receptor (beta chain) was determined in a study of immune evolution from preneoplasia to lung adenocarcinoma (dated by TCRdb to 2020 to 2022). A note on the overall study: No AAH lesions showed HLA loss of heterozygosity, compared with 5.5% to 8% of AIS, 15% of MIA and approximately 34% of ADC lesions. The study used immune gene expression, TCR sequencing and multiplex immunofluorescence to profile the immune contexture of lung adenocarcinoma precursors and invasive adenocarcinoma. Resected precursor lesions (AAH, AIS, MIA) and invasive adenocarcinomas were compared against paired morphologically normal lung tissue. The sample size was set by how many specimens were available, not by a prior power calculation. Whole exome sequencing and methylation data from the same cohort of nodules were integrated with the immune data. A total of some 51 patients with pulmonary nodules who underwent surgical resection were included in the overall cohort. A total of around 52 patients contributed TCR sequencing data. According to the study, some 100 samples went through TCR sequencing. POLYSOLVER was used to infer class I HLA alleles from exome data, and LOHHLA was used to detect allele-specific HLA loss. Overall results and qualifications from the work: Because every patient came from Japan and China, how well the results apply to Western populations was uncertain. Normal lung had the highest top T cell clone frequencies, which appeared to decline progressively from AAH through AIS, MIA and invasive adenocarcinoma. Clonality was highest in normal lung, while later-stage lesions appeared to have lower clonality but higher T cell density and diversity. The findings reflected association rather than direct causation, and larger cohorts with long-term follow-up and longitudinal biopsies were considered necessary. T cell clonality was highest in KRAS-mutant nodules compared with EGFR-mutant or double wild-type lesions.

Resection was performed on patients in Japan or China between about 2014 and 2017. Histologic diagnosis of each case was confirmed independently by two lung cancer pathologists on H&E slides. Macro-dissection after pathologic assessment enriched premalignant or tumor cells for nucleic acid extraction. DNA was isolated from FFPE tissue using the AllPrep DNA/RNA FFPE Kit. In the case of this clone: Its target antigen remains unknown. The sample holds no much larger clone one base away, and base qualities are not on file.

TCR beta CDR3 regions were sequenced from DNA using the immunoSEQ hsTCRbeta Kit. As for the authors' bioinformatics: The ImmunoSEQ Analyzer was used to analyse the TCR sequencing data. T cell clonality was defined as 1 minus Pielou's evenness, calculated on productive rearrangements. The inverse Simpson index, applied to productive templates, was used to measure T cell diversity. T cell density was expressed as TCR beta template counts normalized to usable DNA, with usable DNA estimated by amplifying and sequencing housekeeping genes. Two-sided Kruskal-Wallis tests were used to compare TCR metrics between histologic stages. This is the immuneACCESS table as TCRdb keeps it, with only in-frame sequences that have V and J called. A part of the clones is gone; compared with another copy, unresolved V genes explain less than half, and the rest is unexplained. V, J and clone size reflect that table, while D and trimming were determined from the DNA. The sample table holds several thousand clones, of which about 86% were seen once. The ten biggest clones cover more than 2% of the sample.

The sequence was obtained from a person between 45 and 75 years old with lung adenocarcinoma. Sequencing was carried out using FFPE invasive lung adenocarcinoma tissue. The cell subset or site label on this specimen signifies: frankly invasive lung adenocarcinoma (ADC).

The CDR3 amino acid sequence is: CASSLPGSGGTDTQYF. The base sequence is TGCGCCAGCAGCCTCCCAGGGTCGGGTGGCACAGATACGCAGTATTTT. The chain joins TRBV4-1 to TRBJ2-3; possibly the D gene is TRBD1, per 5 matching bases. The CDR3 contains 16 residues, cysteine and phenylalanine counted. Only the CDR3 portion is preserved as DNA: 48 bases, with reading frame beginning at the first base. V loses 4 bases, J loses 1 base, and the germline ends lie 15 bases apart. The germline V gene supplies CDR1 MGHRA and CDR2 YSYEKL.